This T cell receptor beta chain was recovered during a study of sequential checkpoint blockade in melanoma. This clone has only a few counts. This CDR3 spans 21 amino acids. CDR1 is LGHNT, CDR2 FRNRAP, per germline. The assay was immunoSEQ multiplex PCR, and TCRdb's table has in-frame clones only and misses some. The repertoire includes approximately 2,500 clones, about 19% of them detected once, and roughly 17% sits in the top ten. Treatment specified: randomized to nivolumab then ipilimumab (arm A) or the reverse (arm B). The TCR originated in a human donor with melanoma. The J gene is TRBJ2-3, the V gene TRBV12-5; TRBD2 matches 12 bases. The sample was tumor tissue (inferred from file names), taken from a patient given nivolumab and ipilimumab in sequence. In DNA form, the CDR3 reads TGTGCCAGCTCGGCCCGACTACTAGCGGGGGGCCTCAGACCTCGTGGAGATACGCAGTATTTT. It yields the protein CASSARLLAGGLRPRGDTQYF.